Listed below are T cell receptor beta chains from one sample, sequenced in a study of T cell responses to AZD1222 COVID-19 vaccine. The repertoire was sequenced with immunoSEQ multiplex PCR; TCRdb's copy has only in-frame clones and lacks some. The sample includes under 150,000 clones, around 89% seen only once; the top ten take less than 6.5%. The sequencing used peripheral blood, collected 28 days after the second AZD1222 dose. The receptor source for this set is an adult who received the AZD1222 COVID-19 vaccine. CDR3s include the opening cysteine and the closing phenylalanine or tryptophan. The D gene is left open where the match is weak. The size field is filled for only some rows; it gives once, few, many or a size class.

clone_size	j_call	d_call	v_call	cdr3_aa	cdr3_nt
.	TRBJ1-6	.	TRBV6-5	CASRRDPYNSPLHF	TGTGCCAGCAGGAGGGACCCATATAATTCACCCCTCCACTTT
.	TRBJ1-1	.	TRBV18	CASSPAYTNTEAFF	TGTGCCAGCTCACCGGCTTATACCAACACTGAAGCTTTCTTT
.	TRBJ2-7	.	TRBV28	CASSSNLRTAVSPNYEQYF	TGTGCCAGCAGTTCCAATCTGCGGACAGCTGTGAGTCCCAATTACGAGCAGTACTTC
.	TRBJ1-4	.	TRBV6-2/TRBV6-3	CASSYSERGEKLFF	TGTGCCAGCAGTTACTCTGAGCGTGGCGAAAAACTGTTTTTT
.	TRBJ1-1	.	TRBV4-2	CASSPSEGTEAFF	TGTGCCAGCAGCCCAAGCGAGGGAACTGAAGCTTTCTTT
.	TRBJ1-2	TRBD1	TRBV28	CASTSGTAYGYTF	TGTGCCAGCACCTCCGGGACAGCCTATGGCTACACCTTC
.	TRBJ2-5	TRBD2	TRBV29-1	CSVVGGAQVTQYF	TGCAGCGTTGTCGGGGGGGCTCAAGTGACCCAGTACTTC
.	TRBJ2-1	.	TRBV18	CASSPLDSLNEQFF	TGTGCCAGCTCACCACTGGATAGTCTAAATGAGCAGTTCTTC
.	TRBJ2-3	TRBD2	TRBV6-2/TRBV6-3	CASSSPGLAADTQYF	TGTGCCAGCAGTTCCCCGGGACTAGCGGCAGATACGCAGTATTTT
.	TRBJ1-3	.	TRBV6-1	CASSEARGSGNTIYF	TGTGCCAGCAGTGAAGCAAGGGGATCTGGAAACACCATATATTTT
.	TRBJ1-2	.	TRBV7-2	CASSPPGPPQAGYTF	TGTGCCAGCAGCCCACCGGGCCCGCCGCAGGCGGGCTACACCTTC
.	TRBJ2-5	TRBD2	TRBV6-5	CASTNQRGGQETQYF	TGTGCCAGCACCAACCAGCGGGGGGGACAAGAGACCCAGTACTTC
.	TRBJ1-3	TRBD1	TRBV9	CASSDDPDRGNTIYF	TGTGCCAGCAGCGACGACCCGGACAGGGGAAACACCATATATTTT
.	TRBJ1-2	.	TRBV18	CASSENQGTNYGYTF	TGTGCCAGCTCCGAGAACCAGGGCACTAACTATGGCTACACCTTC
few	TRBJ1-6	.	TRBV12-3/TRBV12-4	CASSGQRDSPLHF	TGTGCCAGCAGCGGACAAAGGGATTCACCCCTCCACTTT
once	TRBJ1-4	.	TRBV7-9	CASSLKGSYYNEKLFF	TGTGCCAGCAGCTTGAAAGGTTCTTACTACAATGAAAAACTGTTTTTT
.	TRBJ1-3	.	TRBV28	CASSGAGSSGNTIYF	TGTGCCAGCAGCGGCGCAGGAAGCTCTGGAAACACCATATATTTT
.	TRBJ2-5	TRBD2	TRBV11-2	CASSLGLAGGLQETQYF	TGTGCCAGCAGCTTAGGGCTAGCGGGGGGTCTTCAAGAGACCCAGTACTTC
once	TRBJ1-2	TRBD1	TRBV6-5	CASTSGGLNGYTF	TGTGCCAGCACTTCAGGGGGTCTCAATGGCTACACCTTC
.	TRBJ1-1	.	TRBV19	CASSQQHMNTEAFF	TGTGCCAGTAGTCAACAACATATGAACACTGAAGCTTTCTTT
.	TRBJ2-5	.	TRBV29-1	CSAPVGGGETQYF	TGCAGCGCCCCCGTGGGGGGCGGGGAGACCCAGTACTTC
.	TRBJ1-6	.	TRBV3-1/TRBV3-2	CASSQDCFFGSPLHF	TGTGCCAGCAGCCAAGATTGTTTTTTCGGCTCACCCCTCCACTTT
once	TRBJ1-6	.	TRBV19	CASSKSTDSPLHF	TGTGCCAGTAGTAAATCGACAGATTCACCCCTCCACTTT
.	TRBJ1-2	TRBD1	TRBV5-5	CASSLGQGAYYGYTF	TGTGCCAGCAGCTTAGGACAGGGGGCTTACTATGGCTACACCTTC
.	TRBJ2-5	TRBD2	TRBV5-5	CASSYLGGLRETQYF	TGTGCCAGCAGCTATTTGGGAGGGCTCCGGGAGACCCAGTACTTC
.	TRBJ1-3	.	TRBV14	CASSIHSGNTIYF	TGTGCCAGCAGCATTCATTCTGGAAACACCATATATTTT
.	TRBJ2-7	.	TRBV19	CASSQTTGLTEQYF	TGTGCCAGTAGTCAGACAACGGGGTTAACCGAGCAGTACTTC
.	TRBJ1-5	.	TRBV7-9	CASSWGGASNQPQHF	TGTGCCAGCAGCTGGGGTGGGGCTAGCAATCAGCCCCAGCATTTT
.	TRBJ2-1	TRBD2	TRBV6-6	CASSSSGGARNEQFF	TGTGCCAGCAGTTCTAGCGGGGGGGCCCGGAATGAGCAGTTCTTC
.	TRBJ2-2	.	TRBV6-5	CASSQKPGELFF	TGTGCCAGCAGCCAAAAACCCGGGGAGCTGTTTTTT
.	TRBJ1-2	TRBD1	TRBV7-2	CASSFYGTGDNYGYTF	TGTGCCAGCAGCTTTTACGGGACAGGGGACAACTATGGCTACACCTTC
.	TRBJ1-1	.	TRBV10-3	CAISESGAEAFF	TGTGCCATCAGTGAGTCGGGTGCTGAAGCTTTCTTT
.	TRBJ2-5	TRBD2	TRBV4-2	CASSRTGTSEETQYF	TGTGCCAGCAGCCGTACCGGGACTAGTGAGGAGACCCAGTACTTC
.	TRBJ1-6	.	TRBV19	CASSNRDFSYNSPLHF	TGTGCCAGTAGTAACCGGGACTTCTCCTATAATTCACCCCTCCACTTT
.	TRBJ1-6	TRBD1	TRBV6-2/TRBV6-3	CASSKDKIGTGEHSPLHF	TGTGCCAGCAGTAAAGATAAGATCGGGACAGGGGAGCACTCACCCCTCCACTTT
.	TRBJ1-5	.	TRBV19	CASKRNSNSNQPQHF	TGTGCCAGTAAAAGAAACAGCAATAGCAATCAGCCCCAGCATTTT
.	TRBJ2-7	.	TRBV5-4	CASSSGLTYEQYF	TGTGCCAGCAGCTCGGGACTGACCTACGAGCAGTACTTC
.	TRBJ2-3	TRBD2	TRBV29-1	CSVHGRGEGTDTQYF	TGCAGCGTCCACGGCCGTGGGGAGGGGACAGATACGCAGTATTTT
.	TRBJ2-3	.	TRBV10-1	CASSHPGTYGTDTQYF	TGCGCCAGCAGCCACCCCGGGACGTACGGCACAGATACGCAGTATTTT
.	TRBJ1-1	.	TRBV6-6	CASSYRSEVVEAFF	TGTGCCAGCAGTTACCGGTCGGAAGTAGTTGAAGCTTTCTTT
.	TRBJ2-1	TRBD2	TRBV13	CASSLGFGTSGGAEQFF	TGTGCCAGCAGCTTAGGGTTCGGGACTAGCGGGGGGGCAGAGCAGTTCTTC
.	TRBJ1-1	.	TRBV27	CASSLTTNTEAFF	TGTGCCAGCAGTTTGACCACGAACACTGAAGCTTTCTTT
.	TRBJ1-3	.	TRBV5-1	CASSLGTGNTIYF	TGCGCCAGCAGCTTGGGAACTGGAAACACCATATATTTT
.	TRBJ2-1	.	TRBV2	CASQTGTIYNEQFF	TGTGCCAGTCAGACTGGAACAATTTACAATGAGCAGTTCTTC
.	TRBJ2-1	.	TRBV7-8	CASSPYGPNNEQFF	TGTGCCAGCAGCCCCTATGGTCCGAACAATGAGCAGTTCTTC
.	TRBJ2-2	.	TRBV4-2	CASSQDGNTGELFF	TGTGCCAGCAGCCAAGACGGAAACACCGGGGAGCTGTTTTTT
.	TRBJ1-1	.	TRBV12-5	CASGLVVKPGPAEAFF	TGTGCTAGTGGTTTGGTAGTCAAACCCGGGCCCGCTGAAGCTTTCTTT
.	TRBJ2-7	.	TRBV5-4	CASSLPGILEQYF	TGTGCCAGCAGCTTGCCAGGGATACTAGAGCAGTACTTC
once	TRBJ2-3	TRBD1	TRBV6-5	CASSPGQATDTQYF	TGTGCCAGCAGTCCGGGACAGGCTACAGATACGCAGTATTTT
.	TRBJ2-7	TRBD1	TRBV9	CASSEGQEIFYEQYF	TGTGCCAGCAGCGAGGGACAGGAGATTTTCTACGAGCAGTACTTC
.	TRBJ1-1	.	TRBV19	CASSIGGYNTEAFF	TGTGCCAGTAGTATAGGGGGGTACAACACTGAAGCTTTCTTT
.	TRBJ2-7	.	TRBV19	CASIPSGSGEQYF	TGTGCCAGTATTCCTTCAGGGAGTGGCGAGCAGTACTTC
.	TRBJ1-2	.	TRBV11-2	CASSSLGGYGYTF	TGTGCCAGCAGCTCCTTGGGGGGCTATGGCTACACCTTC
.	TRBJ2-7	.	TRBV4-3	CASSQDYGGASRYEQYF	TGCGCCAGCAGCCAAGATTACGGCGGGGCCTCCCGCTACGAGCAGTACTTC
.	TRBJ1-2	TRBD1	TRBV18	CASTRQGANGYTF	TGTGCCAGCACTAGACAGGGGGCAAATGGCTACACCTTC
.	TRBJ1-2	.	TRBV7-8	CASSLNSRNYGYTF	TGTGCCAGCAGCTTAAACAGCCGTAACTATGGCTACACCTTC
.	TRBJ1-6	.	TRBV6-1	CASSGQGWGGRGSPLHF	TGTGCCAGCAGTGGGCAGGGATGGGGTGGTCGTGGGTCACCCCTCCACTTT
.	TRBJ1-5	TRBD1	TRBV28	CASSQTGDNQPQHF	TGTGCCAGCAGTCAGACAGGGGACAATCAGCCCCAGCATTTT
.	TRBJ1-4	TRBD1	TRBV27	CASSKKAVTLWGQGKKWEKLFF	TGTGCCAGCAGCAAAAAAGCTGTAACATTGTGGGGACAGGGAAAAAAATGGGAAAAACTGTTTTTT
.	TRBJ2-1	.	TRBV9	CASSVGGGWDEQFF	TGTGCCAGCAGCGTAGGAGGGGGGTGGGATGAGCAGTTCTTC